This paragraph reports one T cell receptor (beta chain). This clonotype has just a few counts. Its antigen is currently not known. No base quality values were provided; no much bigger clone lies one nucleotide off. TCR cDNA was synthesized by 5'RACE template switching, which introduced a universal primer site and unique molecular identifiers. Priming of cDNA synthesis was performed from both the TCR alpha and TCR beta constant segments. Library amplification used two PCR steps, and the second PCR step added sample barcodes and sequencing adapters. Sequencing of the libraries was done on either Illumina HiSeq 2500 (2x100 bp) or NovaSeq (2x150 bp). Per the source publication's procedure: Demultiplexing of reads and collapsing into UMI consensus sequences were performed with MIGEC, and V(D)J alignment was carried out with MiXCR. Clonotypes responding to the vaccine were identified with edgeR on replicate PBMC samples, with the criteria of FDR below 0.01 and a log2 fold change above 5 up to day 15. Bulk clonotypes were assigned CD4 or CD8 identity according to which sequenced CD4 or CD8 repertoire held them at higher abundance. TCRdb redid the processing of the public reads, applying fastp at Q25 and MiXCR, and retained in-frame beta chains. Merged by CDR3 protein, the rows form single entries marked with the most common genes and DNA. These V and J calls are TCRdb output, not the study's own analysis. This sample has under 550,000 distinct CDR3 sequences in its table, and 20% to 25% of those were observed once. The ten largest account for about a sixth of the sample.

The entry originates in a study of T cells after yellow fever vaccination (dated by TCRdb to about 2019). Looking at the study overall: The SMART-Seq v4 Ultra Low Input RNA kit was used to prepare libraries from fractions with low cell numbers. To follow T-cell clones before and after both primary and booster YFV17D yellow fever vaccination, bulk TCR alpha and beta repertoires underwent longitudinal sequencing. Two healthy male donors, one aged 18 to 30 and one aged 30 to 40 years, made up the cohort. Blood samples were taken at several timepoints before and after primary and secondary immunization, and bulk PBMC replicates and cell subsets were isolated.

Overall results and qualifications from the work: Computational filtering was required because FACS-sorted repertoires could contain abundant contaminating clonotypes from the bulk population. The study included only a couple of donors, which limits how far the findings can be generalized. A small share of clonotypes was detected in both CD4 and CD8 compartments, with the overlap likely arising from convergent recombination. After the booster, most clones that had expanded after primary vaccination were detected again (about 95% of CD4 and around 88% of CD8), suggesting broad maintenance of memory. Compared with the primary T-cell response, the secondary T-cell response was faster but weaker, reaching its peak on day 5 rather than on day 15.

The treatment or condition label corresponds to: live attenuated yellow fever vaccine strain. At each blood-draw timepoint, two biological replicates of bulk PBMCs were obtained. A standard Ficoll-Paque protocol was used to isolate PBMCs from peripheral blood. TriZol was used to extract RNA from bulk PBMCs, CD4 and CD8 fractions, and dextramer-positive and dextramer-negative fractions. V loses 6 bases, J loses 1 base, and the germline ends lie 29 bases apart. From the cysteine through the phenylalanine, the CDR3 covers 20 amino acids. Of all the DNA, just the CDR3 is kept, 60 bases in frame from base 1.

The chain was built from TRBV12-3 or TRBV12-4 and TRBJ2-3; the best D guess is TRBD1, with 6 bases matching. Sequencing was performed on PBMCs, taken less than 25 days after the first yellow fever vaccination. This clonotype originated in a young man who received the YFV17D yellow fever vaccine. Here the CDR3 is given as CASSYNGRGLLLRGTDTQYF. The DNA sequence is as follows: TGTGCCAGCAGCTACAACGGCAGGGGTTTGCTCTTACGGGGCACAGATACGCAGTATTTT.